This T cell receptor beta chain was sequenced for a study of cytomegalovirus exposure and HLA in healthy donors. Study-wide context: Early release data held 75 million to 90 million unique TCRs from HLA-typed donors.

Both 60 Vbeta primers and 13 Jbeta primers went into the PCR. Method: immunoSEQ multiplex PCR; TCRdb's copy keeps in-frame clones and lacks some. The table lists roughly 120,000 clones, less than 85% of them singletons. Study findings and constraints: The investigators catalogued 164 TCR beta chains as cytomegalovirus-associated. The authors assumed roughly uniform sequencing depth across donors for presence/absence analyses. Earlier findings revealed that most TCR beta V segments proved productive either about 87% or about 30% of the time.

The germline V gene has CDR1 SQVTM and CDR2 ANQGSEA. The V gene lost 8 bases and the J gene lost 0 bases, with 15 bases spanning the gap. The CDR3 runs to 14 residues. Note on this clone: The target antigen is unknown.

Sequencing input: PBMCs. The V and J genes are TRBV29-1 and TRBJ2-3, with a weak D call TRBD1 (5 bases). This receptor was identified in a man aged 25-45 years in good health and CMV-seronegative. CDR3 sequence reads: CSTWSTVSTDTQYF. CDR3 in DNA: TGCAGCACCTGGTCGACAGTGAGCACAGATACGCAGTATTTT.